These 23 T cell receptor beta chains originate from one sample sequenced in a study of T cells after posttransplantation cyclophosphamide. Busulfan-fludarabine conditioning, marrow transplant, and cyclophosphamide on days +3 and +4 were administered. The repertoire was sequenced with immunoSEQ multiplex PCR; TCRdb's copy has only in-frame clones and lacks some. The sample holds approximately 45,000 clones; 90% are singletons and the top ten take under 3%. Specimen: PBMCs, collected roughly 60 days after allogeneic stem cell transplant with posttransplant cyclophosphamide. The source of these receptors is a male patient aged 55 to 69 who received an allogeneic stem cell transplant from a related donor and was CMV-positive. Certain T cells may be donor cells from the graft.

The gene calls are TRBV6-6 and TRBJ1-1; D is ambiguous. CDR3 size: 13 residues. Germline V CDR1 and CDR2: MNHNY, SVGAGI (reference sequence). Deletions cut 6 bases from V and 1 base from J, with 9 bases between. The CDR3 nucleotides are TGTGCCAGCAGCTATACAGAGAACACTGAAGCTTTCTTT. Amino acids: CASSYTENTEAFF.

The chain carries TRBV6-5 and TRBJ1-2, with D uncertain. The germline V gene encodes CDR1 MNHEY and CDR2 SVGAGI. V lost 5 bases and J 5 bases, leaving 9 bases between the germline ends. The CDR3 spans 12 residues. DNA of the CDR3: TGTGCCAGCAGTCTCCCAGGATATGGCTACACCTTC. It yields the protein CASSLPGYGYTF.

The CDR3 is CAQGQPNTEAFF. The CDR3 DNA is TGTGCCCAGGGACAGCCGAACACTGAAGCTTTCTTT. The chain recombines TRBV30 with TRBJ1-1; 7 positions agree with TRBD1. This CDR3 is built from 12 residues. Germline assignment: CDR1 GTSNPN and CDR2 SVGIG (reference sequence). V dropped 8 bases and J dropped 1; count of bases not matched to a gene: 4. The full variable domain, in which reference TRBV30 and TRBJ1-1 provide the parts outside the CDR3, is SQTIHQWPATLVQPVGSPLSLECTVEGTSNPNLYWYRQAAGRGLQLLFYSVGIGQISSEVPQNLSASRPQDRQFILSSKKLLLSDSGFYLCAQGQPNTEAFFGQGTRLTVV.

The chain has TRBV6-6 and TRBJ2-7; D perhaps matches TRBD1 (6 bases). V lost 2 bases, J lost 4 bases, and 15 bases lay in between. Germline V gene data show CDR1 as MNHNY and CDR2 as SVGAGI (reference sequence). The CDR3 is made up of 15 amino acids. Written as DNA, the CDR3 is TGTGCCAGCAGTTACCCCTCCGGGACAAAGTACGAGCAGTACTTC. Amino acids: CASSYPSGTKYEQYF.

The rearrangement uses TRBV5-1 and TRBJ2-2; TRBD1 aligns across 9 bases. V dropped 3 bases and J dropped 7; count of bases not matched to a gene: 7. The CDR3 loop spans 15 amino acids. Germline V gene sequence: CDR1 SGHRS, CDR2 YFSETQ. The CDR3 region is CASSSLQGAHGELFF. The CDR3 DNA reads TGCGCCAGCAGCTCCCTACAGGGGGCTCACGGGGAGCTGTTTTTT.

The J gene is TRBJ2-4, the V gene TRBV7-9; 12 nucleotides match TRBD2. The ends lost 5 bases at V and 3 bases at J; junction bases unmatched: 5. The germline V gene encodes CDR1 SEHNR and CDR2 FQNEAQ (reference sequence). The CDR3 consists of 16 residues. CDR3 sequence: CASSPWTSGDKNIQYF. DNA for the CDR3: TGTGCCAGCAGCCCCTGGACTAGCGGGGACAAAAACATTCAGTACTTC.

The chain has TRBV19 and TRBJ1-1; 7 bases line up with TRBD1. The CDR3 extends over 15 amino acids. Trimming cost V 5 bases and J 2 bases; bases outside gene matches: 8. Per the germline V gene, CDR1 is LNHDA and CDR2 is SQIVND (reference sequence). CDR3 in amino acids: CASSVRQGVNTEAFF. CDR3 nucleotides: TGTGCCAGTAGTGTCCGACAGGGAGTCAACACTGAAGCTTTCTTT. Using reference TRBV19 and TRBJ1-1 for the parts outside the CDR3, the full variable domain is DGGITQSPKYLFRKEGQNVTLSCEQNLNHDAMYWYRQDPGQGLRLIYYSQIVNDFQKGDIAEGYSVSREKKESFPLTVTSAQKNPTAFYLCASSVRQGVNTEAFFGQGTRLTVV.

The rearrangement joins TRBV2 to TRBJ1-1; TRBD1 agrees at 7 bases. Germline V gene lookup returns CDR1 SNHLY and CDR2 FYNNEI. This CDR3 contains 15 residues. J was trimmed by 2 bases and V by 0 bases; bases with no gene match: 3. The CDR3 region has the DNA TGTGCCAGCAGTGAAGCGGGACAGAGAAACACTGAAGCTTTCTTT. Encoded protein: CASSEAGQRNTEAFF.

This clone qualifies as medium-sized. V gene TRBV6-1 combines with J gene TRBJ1-6, with D unclear. The CDR3 spans 17 residues. Per the germline V gene, CDR1 is MNHNS and CDR2 is SASEGT. V lost 2 bases and J 0 bases, leaving 11 bases between the germline ends. CDR3 loop: CASSEKSSSSYNSPLHF. DNA of the CDR3: TGTGCCAGCAGTGAAAAATCCTCCTCCTCCTATAATTCACCCCTCCACTTT.

This chain joins TRBV2 and TRBJ1-6, with TRBD1 as a possible D gene (5 bases). Trimming cost V 6 bases and J 0 bases, with 15 bases left between them. The CDR3 sequence is 17 residues long. Germline lookup yields CDR1 SNHLY and CDR2 FYNNEI. CDR3 in DNA: TGTGCCAGCAGCCTAACAGGCCCGAGCTCCTATAATTCACCCCTCCACTTT. This encodes CASSLTGPSSYNSPLHF.

The chain carries TRBV6-1 and TRBJ1-6; possibly TRBD1 for D (5 bases). V was clipped by 7 bases and J by 2 bases, with 12 bases between them. This CDR3 spans 15 amino acids. Germline lookup yields CDR1 MNHNS and CDR2 SASEGT. In DNA, the CDR3 is TGTGCCAGCACGGGGGGGTCAACCTATAATTCACCCCTCCACTTT. It yields the protein CASTGGSTYNSPLHF.

The rearrangement uses TRBV18 and TRBJ1-1, with no clear D. The CDR3 spans 17 residues. V dropped 5 bases and J dropped 0 bases, with 19 bases sitting between them. Per the germline V gene, CDR1 is KGHSH and CDR2 is LQKENI. Written as DNA, the CDR3 is TGTGCCAGCTCATCTTTTCTCCCAGGTCGCATGAACACTGAAGCTTTCTTT. Its translation: CASSSFLPGRMNTEAFF. The whole variable domain, filled in from reference TRBV18 and TRBJ1-1, reads NAGVMQNPRHLVRRRGQEARLRCSPMKGHSHVYWYRQLPEEGLKFMVYLQKENIIDESGMPKERFSAEFPKEGPSILRIQQVVRGDSAAYFCASSSFLPGRMNTEAFFGQGTRLTVV.

This chain uses TRBV7-8 with TRBJ1-5; perhaps TRBD1 as D (6 bases). The length of the CDR3 is 14 residues. CDR1 is SGHVS, CDR2 FQNEAQ, per germline. V gave up 3 bases and J gave up 4 bases, with 10 bases separating them. CDR3 region: CASSLGAPNQPQHF. The CDR3 DNA reads TGTGCCAGCAGCTTGGGGGCTCCGAATCAGCCCCAGCATTTT. Together with reference TRBV7-8 and TRBJ1-5, the CDR3 gives the full variable domain: GAGVSQSPRYKVAKRGQDVALRCDPISGHVSLFWYQQALGQGPEFLTYFQNEAQLDKSGLPSDRFFAERPEGSVSTLKIQRTQQEDSAVYLCASSLGAPNQPQHFGDGTRLSIL.

The chain carries TRBV18 and TRBJ2-5; 9 bases agree with TRBD1. Per the germline V gene, CDR1 is KGHSH and CDR2 is LQKENI. The V and J ends lost 2 bases and 2 bases, in that order; junction bases with no gene match: 15. This CDR3 is built from 19 residues. The CDR3 reads CASSPTIWAGGTGQETQYF. The CDR3 region has the DNA TGTGCCAGCTCACCAACTATATGGGCCGGTGGGACAGGGCAAGAGACCCAGTACTTC.

This chain joins TRBV5-1 and TRBJ2-2, with 9 bases matching TRBD2. The CDR3 totals 15 residues. V was pared by 0 bases and J by 9 bases, with 6 bases of the junction left unmatched. CDR1 is SGHRS and CDR2 is YFSETQ in the germline V gene. The DNA for the CDR3 is TGCGCCAGCAGCTTGGGGGCTAGCGGGGCAAGGGAGCTGTTTTTT. This encodes CASSLGASGARELFF.

A remark on this clone: The identical CDR3 is also encoded by other nucleotide sequences in the sample. The chain combines TRBV27 with TRBJ1-5; TRBD1 is a possible D gene (6 bases). CDR3 length equals 18 residues. The V gene's germline CDR1 is MNHEY and CDR2 SMNVEV (reference sequence). V lost 5 bases and J 4 bases, leaving 24 bases between the germline ends. The CDR3 DNA is TGTGCCAGCAGTCCCAGGACAGCTCCTGGAAATAGTAATCAGCCCCAGCATTTT. Translation gives CASSPRTAPGNSNQPQHF.

V gene TRBV10-1 combines with J gene TRBJ2-7; 7 positions agree with TRBD2. Trimming took 7 bases from V and 4 from J; bases not matched to a gene: 10. The CDR3 is 14 residues long. Germline V gene data show CDR1 as WNHNN and CDR2 as SYGVQD (reference sequence). The CDR3 protein is CASTLSRRGYEQYF. CDR3 bases: TGCGCCAGCACGCTTTCCAGGCGGGGGTACGAGCAGTACTTC.

The chain uses TRBV7-7 and TRBJ1-4; possibly TRBD1 for D (5 bases). Germline V gene lookup returns CDR1 SSHAT and CDR2 FNYEAQ (reference sequence). The CDR3 is made up of 13 amino acids. V was shortened by 3 bases and J by 7 bases, with 9 bases between the two germline ends. The CDR3 protein is CASSFGRGEKLFF. CDR3 in DNA: TGTGCCAGCAGCTTCGGGAGGGGTGAAAAACTGTTTTTT.

The gene calls are TRBV27 and TRBJ1-2, with a weak D call TRBD1 (6 bases). CDR1 and CDR2 (germline): MNHEY, SMNVEV (reference sequence). The V and J ends lost 2 bases and 2 bases respectively, with 6 bases between them. The CDR3 sequence is 13 residues long. DNA of the CDR3: TGTGCCAGCAGTTTAGGGACAAACTATGGCTACACCTTC. It specifies CASSLGTNYGYTF.

The J gene is TRBJ2-5, the V gene TRBV7-8, with 8 bases matching TRBD2. V shed 5 bases, J shed 4 bases, and the junction held 9 bases outside the gene matches. Germline V gives CDR1 SGHVS, CDR2 FQNEAQ. The CDR3 sequence is 15 residues long. CDR3 in DNA: TGTGCCAGCAGCCGTAACGCGGGACTAGTAGAGACCCAGTACTTC. Protein: CASSRNAGLVETQYF.

The chain has TRBV19 and TRBJ1-3; D unresolved. The germline V gene encodes CDR1 LNHDA and CDR2 SQIVND (reference sequence). The CDR3 runs 12 residues. The V end was cut by 3 bases, the J end by 4 bases, with 4 bases between. CDR3 sequence reads: CASSIIGNTIYF. In DNA, the CDR3 is TGTGCCAGTAGTATTATCGGAAACACCATATATTTT.

V is TRBV5-1 and J is TRBJ1-1; unclear D gene. Germline V gives CDR1 SGHRS, CDR2 YFSETQ. The CDR3 spans 17 residues. V lost 4 bases to trimming and J lost 0 bases, with 19 bases between them. The CDR3 nucleotides read TGCGCCAGCAGCCTGGTCGCCCAGCGGACCATGAACACTGAAGCTTTCTTT. Translating it yields CASSLVAQRTMNTEAFF.

J is TRBJ1-3 and V is TRBV5-1; 10 bases are shared with TRBD1. V lost 0 bases, J lost 4 bases, and 4 bases stayed unmatched. The CDR3 is 16 amino acids. Looked up from germline, CDR1 is SGHRS and CDR2 is YFSETQ. This CDR3 is CASSLGQGATGNTIYF. The CDR3 bases are TGCGCCAGCAGCTTGGGACAGGGGGCGACCGGAAACACCATATATTTT.